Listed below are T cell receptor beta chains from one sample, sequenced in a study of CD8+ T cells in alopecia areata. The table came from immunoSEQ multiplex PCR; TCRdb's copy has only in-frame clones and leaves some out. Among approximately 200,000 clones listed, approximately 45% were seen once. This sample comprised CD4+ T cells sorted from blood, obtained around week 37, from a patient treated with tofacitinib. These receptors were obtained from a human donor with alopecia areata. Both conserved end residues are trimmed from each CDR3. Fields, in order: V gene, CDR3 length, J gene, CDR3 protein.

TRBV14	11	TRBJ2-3	ASSPVRGRTQY
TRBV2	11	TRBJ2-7	ASSRNTYYEQY
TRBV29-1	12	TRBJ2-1	SVEGDLSYNEQF
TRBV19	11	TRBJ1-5	ASSDRGLQPQH
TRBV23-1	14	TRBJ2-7	ASSQTTPGQGYEQY
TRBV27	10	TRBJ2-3	ASSSPRSTQY
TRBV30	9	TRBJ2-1	AWMGDGEQF
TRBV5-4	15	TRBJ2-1	ASSLGGGGPKGNEQF
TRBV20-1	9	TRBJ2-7	SAYGLLEQY
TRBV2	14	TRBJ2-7	ASSEASPNRANEQY
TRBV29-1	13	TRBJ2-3	SVEVGRGAADTQY
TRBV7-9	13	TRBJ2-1	ASRKGLAGKNEQF
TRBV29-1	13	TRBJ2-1	SVRRRIDSTSEQF
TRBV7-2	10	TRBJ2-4	ASSPGSWGWD
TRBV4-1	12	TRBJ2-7	ASSQDRGWGEQY
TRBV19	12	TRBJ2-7	ASRMELAAREQY
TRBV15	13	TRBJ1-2	ATSRDRGQGYGYT
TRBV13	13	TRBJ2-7	ASSQPGRRGHEQY
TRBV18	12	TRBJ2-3	ASSPQSGADTQY
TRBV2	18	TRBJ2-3	ASRVLRTSGRAVGTDTQY
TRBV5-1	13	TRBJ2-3	ASSPGQAYTDTQY
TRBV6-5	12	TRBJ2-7	ASSQTASSYEQY
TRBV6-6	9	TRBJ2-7	ASTRGNEQY
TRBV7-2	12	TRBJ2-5	ASSPTGEVETQY
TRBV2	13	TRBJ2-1	ASSGLAGPYNEQF
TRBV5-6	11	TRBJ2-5	ASSLAVQETQY
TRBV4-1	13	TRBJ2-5	ASSQGSGNQETQY
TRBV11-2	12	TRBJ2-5	ASSFRRAQETQY
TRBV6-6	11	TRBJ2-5	ASSYTLLETQY
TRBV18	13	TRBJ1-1	ASSPDGLTGTEAF
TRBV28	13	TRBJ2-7	ASSLHSGGSYEQY
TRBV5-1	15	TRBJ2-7	ASSLAVLSSGRNEQY
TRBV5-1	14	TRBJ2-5	ASSSRAGTWGETQY
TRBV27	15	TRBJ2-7	ASSEPISGTYPYEQY
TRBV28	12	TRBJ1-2	ASRRDRGGNGYT
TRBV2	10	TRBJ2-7	ASTTGGNEQY
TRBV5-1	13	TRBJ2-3	ASSLVPGSTDTQY
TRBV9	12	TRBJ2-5	ASSLGTAQETQY
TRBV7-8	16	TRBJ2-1	ASSFSPGAGGRVSEQF
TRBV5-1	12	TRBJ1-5	ASSLGTGPQPQH
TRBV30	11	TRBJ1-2	AWSVGESLGYT
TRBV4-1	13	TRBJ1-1	ASSQVSASRAEAF
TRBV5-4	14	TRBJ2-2	ASSLGDRTNTGELF
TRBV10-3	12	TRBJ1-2	AISESKGFYGYT
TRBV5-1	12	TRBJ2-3	ASSRAGSTDTQY
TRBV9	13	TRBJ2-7	ASSPRDGLGDEQY
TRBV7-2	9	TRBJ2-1	ASSLRHEQF
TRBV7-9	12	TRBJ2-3	ASSFDTAGDTQY
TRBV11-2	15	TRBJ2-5	ASSLTPGGMRMETQY
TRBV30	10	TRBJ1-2	AWSAGVGGYT
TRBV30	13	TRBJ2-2	AWSRRGPGTGELF
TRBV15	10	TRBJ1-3	ATSGSGNTIY
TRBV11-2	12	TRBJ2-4	ASSPTGAKNIQY